This TCR beta chain was retrieved from a study of breast tumors, draining lymph nodes, adjacent tissues. Germline CDR1 is MNHEY and CDR2 is SVGEGT. V was trimmed by 10 bases and J by 3 bases, leaving 17 bases between them. The CDR3 is 14 residues long. Study findings and constraints: Tumors had less TCR diversity than lymph nodes, more than nontumor tissue. Tumor T cell lymph node origin was a supported hypothesis, not proven. Luminal-like breast cancer showed significantly higher tumor–nontumor repertoire similarity than basal-like. Findings are consistent with lymph node origin and intratumoral expansion of most tumor T cells.

Axillary draining lymph nodes of breast cancer patients supplied the node samples. This clonotype was counted at least ten times. The antigen is unknown. MiXCR, run by TCRdb on the multiplex PCR reads, gives a single entry per CDR3 protein. Here the sample spans around 150,000 distinct CDR3 sequences, under 25% being singletons. This chain uses TRBV6-2 or TRBV6-3 with TRBJ2-3; a possible D gene is TRBD2 (5 bases). The source material was axillary lymph node tissue. The clonotype was recovered from a female donor with breast cancer. Some clones in this sample may be carry-over from other donors' samples. The CDR3 DNA sequence: TGTGCCACTAAGGGAGTGATTGTGACAGATACGCAGTATTTT. As protein: CATKGVIVTDTQYF.